The 8 T cell receptor beta chains below were found in one sample sequenced in a study of early T cells in non-severe SARS-CoV-2 infection. TCRdb recomputed calls from the 5' RACE reads with MiXCR, one row per CDR3 protein. The sample yields under 100,000 distinct CDR3 sequences, approximately 15% seen once. The sequenced material came from whole blood. These receptors were taken from an adult who was a healthcare worker with PCR-confirmed SARS-CoV-2 infection or an uninfected control (not recorded which).

This clonotype was seen ten or more times. The chain uses TRBV19 and TRBJ1-5; tentative D call: TRBD1 (6 bases). Germline CDR1 and CDR2: LNHDA and SQIVND (reference sequence). The CDR3 runs 14 residues. V dropped 3 bases and J dropped 4 bases, with 10 bases sitting between them. CDR3 amino acids: CASSIEDSNQPQHF. CDR3 sequence (DNA): TGTGCCAGTAGTATCGAGGACAGTAATCAGCCCCAGCATTTT.

A few counts support this clonotype. This chain joins TRBV30 and TRBJ2-5, with TRBD1 as a possible D gene (5 bases). The V and J ends lost 0 bases and 0 bases respectively, with 23 bases between them. The CDR3 loop spans 19 amino acids. CDR1 and CDR2 from the germline V gene are GTSNPN and SVGIG (reference sequence). The CDR3 DNA is TGTGCCTGGAGTGTACCGCCATGGCAGGGCCCACAGTACCAAGAGACCCAGTACTTC. This encodes CAWSVPPWQGPQYQETQYF.

This clonotype was detected many times. V gene TRBV6-6 combines with J gene TRBJ1-3; the D gene is possibly TRBD1 (6 bases). V was pared by 8 bases and J by 1 base, with 18 bases between. The CDR3 contains 16 residues. CDR1 and CDR2 (germline): MNHNY, SVGAGI (reference sequence). The CDR3 sequence is CASAPAGAVSGNTIYF. The CDR3 bases are TGTGCCAGCGCTCCGGCGGGGGCTGTTTCTGGAAACACCATATATTTT.

Ten or more counts support this clonotype. The chain employs TRBV10-2 and TRBJ2-1, with D unclear. Germline CDR1 WSHSY, CDR2 SAAADI. The CDR3 contains 13 residues. The V gene lost 10 bases and the J gene lost 5 bases, with 15 bases spanning the gap. CDR3 nucleotide sequence: TGCGCCACTAAGGGATTACCAAACAATGAGCAGTTCTTC. Translation gives CATKGLPNNEQFF.

On this clonotype: A much larger clone lies one base from this, so it may be a read error. The J gene is TRBJ2-1, the V gene TRBV5-6; D not resolved. The germline V and J ends were trimmed by 2 bases and 8 bases, with 8 bases remaining between them. Looked up from germline, CDR1 is SGHDT and CDR2 is YYEEEE. The CDR3 length is 12 residues. CDR3 bases: TGTGCCAGCAGCTTAGTCCATCATGAGCAGTTCTTC. It encodes CASSLVHHEQFF.

The J gene is TRBJ2-1, the V gene TRBV2; 11 nucleotides line up with TRBD2. Germline V gene sequence: CDR1 SNHLY, CDR2 FYNNEI. Unmatched junction bases numbered 3, after V lost 7 bases and J lost 4 bases. The CDR3 consists of 14 residues. The CDR3 region is CASTPSGRYNEQFF. The CDR3 coding sequence is TGTGCCAGCACCCCTAGCGGGAGGTACAATGAGCAGTTCTTC. Together with reference TRBV2 and TRBJ2-1, the CDR3 gives the full variable domain: EPEVTQTPSHQVTQMGQEVILRCVPISNHLYFYWYRQILGQKVEFLVSFYNNEISEKSEIFDDQFSVERPDGSNFTLKIRSTKLEDSAMYFCASTPSGRYNEQFFGPGTRLTVL.

The chain joins TRBV28 to TRBJ2-1; D not certain. CDR1 and CDR2 (germline): MDHEN, SYDVKM. The CDR3 runs 14 residues. With 6 bases removed from V and 6 bases from J, the gap between germline ends came to 15 bases. This CDR3 reads CASSSPEWPNEQFF. The CDR3 DNA reads as TGTGCCAGCAGCTCCCCCGAATGGCCCAATGAGCAGTTCTTC.

This clonotype has ten or more counts. The genes are TRBV12-3 or TRBV12-4 and TRBJ1-1, with a tentative D call TRBD1 (5 bases). V was pared by 3 bases and J by 7 bases, with 15 bases between. The CDR3 contains 14 residues. The CDR3 region is CASSLARARGEAFF. In DNA form, the CDR3 reads TGTGCCAGCAGTTTGGCCAGGGCGCGCGGTGAAGCTTTCTTT.